This TCR beta chain was captured by sequencing in a study of T cells after yellow fever vaccination. The study made its TCR cDNA through 5'RACE template switching. That step introduced a universal primer site along with UMIs. Using its own MiXCR run on the 5' RACE reads, TCRdb lists one record per CDR3 protein. Of 50,000 or so distinct CDR3 sequences in the sample, approximately 6.5% were seen once. The V segment lost 4 bases and the J segment 5 bases; nucleotides outside the gene matches: 5. This CDR3 has 13 residues. Germline CDR1 GTSNPN, CDR2 SVGIG (reference sequence). Comment on this clonotype: Its specificity is unknown.

Study results and limitations: After the booster, roughly 96% of CD4 and approximately 90% of CD8 primary-response clones were re-detected. FACS-sorted repertoires could contain abundant clonotypes contaminating from the bulk population.

This specimen was CD8+ T cells sorted from PBMCs, taken on the day of the first yellow fever vaccination. The sequence came from a man aged 18 to 29 who received the YFV17D yellow fever vaccine. This chain links TRBV30 with TRBJ2-7, with 10 bases matching TRBD2. CDR3 amino acids: CAWILAGSDEQYF. Here the CDR3 DNA reads TGTGCCTGGATACTAGCGGGGTCCGACGAGCAGTACTTC.